The next 10 T cell receptor beta chains were all read from a single sample in a study of cytomegalovirus exposure and HLA in healthy donors. The table came from immunoSEQ multiplex PCR; TCRdb's copy has only in-frame clones and leaves some out. The sample shows about 220,000 clones, around nine tenths of them seen only once. The sample consisted of PBMCs. Receptor source: a woman aged 18-30 years in good health and CMV-seronegative.

Note on this clone: In the same sample, other DNA sequences code for this CDR3. The chain is built from TRBV5-1 and TRBJ2-7; D ambiguous. The CDR3 covers 13 residues. Trimming removed 0 bases at V and 7 bases at J, with 11 bases between. CDR1 and CDR2 from the germline V gene are SGHRS and YFSETQ. The CDR3 DNA sequence: TGCGCCAGCAGCTTGGCCTCGGGTTCGGAGCAGTACTTC. This gives the protein CASSLASGSEQYF.

This clone was observed a handful of times. The chain uses TRBV10-1 and TRBJ1-1, with TRBD1 as a possible D gene (5 bases). The CDR3 runs to 13 residues. Germline assignment: CDR1 WNHNN and CDR2 SYGVQD (reference sequence). Trimming removed 5 bases from V and 0 bases from J, with 7 bases in between. CDR3 region: CASSRGVNTEAFF. CDR3 DNA sequence: TGCGCCAGCAGTCGGGGGGTGAACACTGAAGCTTTCTTT.

CDR3 sequence (DNA): TGTGCCAGCAGCTCGCGACTAGCGGGGGTCTACAATGAGCAGTTCTTC. Translated, it gives CASSSRLAGVYNEQFF. This chain uses TRBV4-2 with TRBJ2-1; 12 nucleotides match TRBD2. The junction had 5 bases not matched to a gene; V was cut back by 5 bases and J by 3 bases. The CDR3 contains 16 residues. The germline CDR1 and CDR2 sequences are LGHNA and YNFKEQ.

V gene TRBV6-1 combines with J gene TRBJ2-5, with 7 bases aligning to TRBD1. Per the germline V gene, CDR1 is MNHNS and CDR2 is SASEGT. CDR3 length: 15 amino acids. The ends lost 6 bases at V and 1 base at J; junction bases unmatched: 8. CDR3 residues: CASSGATGPQETQYF. CDR3 sequence (DNA): TGTGCCAGCAGCGGGGCGACAGGGCCCCAAGAGACCCAGTACTTC.

Details on this clone: The same CDR3 is also encoded by other DNA sequences in this sample. V gene TRBV27 combines with J gene TRBJ2-1; 11 bases agree with TRBD2. CDR3 length: 15 residues. Germline CDR1 and CDR2: MNHEY and SMNVEV (reference sequence). The J segment lost 3 bases and the V segment lost 4 bases, leaving 2 bases of the junction unmatched. In DNA form, the CDR3 reads TGTGCCAGCAGTTCCGGGACTAGCGGCTACAATGAGCAGTTCTTC. Amino acids: CASSSGTSGYNEQFF.

The gene calls are TRBV4-1 and TRBJ1-3; TRBD1 might be the D (5 bases). The CDR3 extends over 18 amino acids. V dropped 0 bases and J dropped 4 bases, with 19 bases sitting between them. Germline V gives CDR1 MGHRA, CDR2 YSYEKL. This CDR3 reads CASSQDSGKGAEGNTIYF. The CDR3 region has the DNA TGCGCCAGCAGCCAAGATAGCGGAAAAGGGGCGGAAGGAAACACCATATATTTT.

This clone was detected only once. The rearrangement uses TRBV9 and TRBJ2-3, with a tentative D call TRBD1 (6 bases). Trimming pared 4 bases from V and 4 bases from J, leaving 22 bases between. The CDR3 is made up of 17 amino acids. Germline-derived CDR1 and CDR2 are SGDLS and YYNGEE. CDR3 coding DNA: TGTGCCAGCAGCTCCCACTGGGGGCGGCTAGTCCCAGATACGCAGTATTTT. Translated: CASSSHWGRLVPDTQYF.

The chain employs TRBV29-1 and TRBJ2-3; TRBD2 might be the D (6 bases). The CDR3 is 16 residues long. Germline lookup yields CDR1 SQVTM and CDR2 ANQGSEA. For the CDR3, the DNA is TGCAGTACTGCCGGGGGTCTTTACACTAGCACAGATACGCAGTATTTT. Its translation is CSTAGGLYTSTDTQYF.

The chain joins TRBV7-6 to TRBJ2-2; D is uncertain. The CDR3 sequence is 15 residues long. CDR1 is SGHVS, CDR2 FNYEAQ, per germline. V dropped 2 bases and J dropped 6 bases, with 13 bases sitting between them. The CDR3 region is CASSLQAQASGELFF. As DNA, the CDR3 is TGTGCCAGCAGCTTACAGGCCCAAGCTTCCGGGGAGCTGTTTTTT.

The rearrangement joins TRBV28 to TRBJ2-7; weak D call: TRBD2 (5 bases). This CDR3 region has 13 residues. Per the germline V gene, CDR1 is MDHEN and CDR2 is SYDVKM. V was pared by 2 bases and J by 6 bases, with 11 bases between. For the CDR3, the DNA is TGTGCCAGCAGTTTAGAGGGAGTCCTCGAGCAGTACTTC. Its translation is CASSLEGVLEQYF.